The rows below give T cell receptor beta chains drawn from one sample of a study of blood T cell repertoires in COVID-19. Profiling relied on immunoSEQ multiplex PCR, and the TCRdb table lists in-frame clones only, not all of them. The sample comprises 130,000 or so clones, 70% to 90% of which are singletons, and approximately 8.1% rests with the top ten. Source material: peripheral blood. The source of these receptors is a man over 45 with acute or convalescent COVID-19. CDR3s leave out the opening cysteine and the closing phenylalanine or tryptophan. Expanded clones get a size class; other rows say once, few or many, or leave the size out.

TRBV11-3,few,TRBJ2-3,ASSFLGHTQY
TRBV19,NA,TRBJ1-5,ASSIGTGSGPQH
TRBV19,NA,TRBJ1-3,ASTPGGDMTYGNTIY
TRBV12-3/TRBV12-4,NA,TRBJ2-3,ASSPGTDTQY
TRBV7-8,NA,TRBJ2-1,ASSPGIGRGGYNEQF
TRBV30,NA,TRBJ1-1,AWRMDRKDTEAF
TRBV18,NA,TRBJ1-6,ASSPLAGKTGSPLH
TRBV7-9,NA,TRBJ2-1,ASSLPPGHLSNEQF
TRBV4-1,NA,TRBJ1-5,ASSQVGGSNQPQH
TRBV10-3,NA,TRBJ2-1,AISGTSENSYNEQF
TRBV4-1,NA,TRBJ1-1,ASSSLYGGSTEAF
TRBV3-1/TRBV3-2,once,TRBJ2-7,ASSLPSDEQY
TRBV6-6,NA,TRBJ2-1,ASSYSGGNSYNEQF
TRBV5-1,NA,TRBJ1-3,ASSSGTSGTGGNTIY
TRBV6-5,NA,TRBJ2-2,ASSWVTGDPGELF
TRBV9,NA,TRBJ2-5,ASARSGAQETQY
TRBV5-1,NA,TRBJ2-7,ARLGAGVAGDEQY
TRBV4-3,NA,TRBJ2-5,ASSQDFAGGGETQY
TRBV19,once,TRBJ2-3,ASSILAASTDTQY
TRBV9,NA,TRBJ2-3,ASSVAPAGAEDTQY
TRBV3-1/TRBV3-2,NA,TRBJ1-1,ASSSALGRNTEAF
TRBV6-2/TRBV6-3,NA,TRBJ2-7,ASSPGLTGYEQY
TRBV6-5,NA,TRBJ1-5,ASSYSIPNNQPQH
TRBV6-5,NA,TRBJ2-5,ASSYSGVSETQY
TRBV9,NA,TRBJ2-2,ASSVYTGELF
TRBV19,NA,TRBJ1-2,ASHYSTGGNYGYT
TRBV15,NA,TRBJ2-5,ATSQERTVQETQY
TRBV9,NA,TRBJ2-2,ASSVGLAATPNTGELF
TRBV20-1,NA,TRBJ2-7,SASSGISYEQY
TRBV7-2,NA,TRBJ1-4,ASSLQTGRNEKLF
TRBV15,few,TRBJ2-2,ATSRPVTGELF
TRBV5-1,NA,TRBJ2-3,ASSLSGEVPDTQY
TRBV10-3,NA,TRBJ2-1,AISAASYNEQF
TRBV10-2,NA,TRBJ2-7,ASRTSGSRSEQY
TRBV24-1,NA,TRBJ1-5,ATSGSGTYQPQH
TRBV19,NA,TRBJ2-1,ASSTPGLLNNEQF
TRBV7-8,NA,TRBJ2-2,ASSGLAGIAGELF
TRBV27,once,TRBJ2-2,ASSNRQGAFTGELF
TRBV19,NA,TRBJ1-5,ASSGNRGLGKPQH
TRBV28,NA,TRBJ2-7,ASSSRDSHYEQY
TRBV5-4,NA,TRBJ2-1,ASSYRTSGTPYNEQF
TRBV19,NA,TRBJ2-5,ASTRDRGETQY
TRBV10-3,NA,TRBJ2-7,AISMTVYEQY
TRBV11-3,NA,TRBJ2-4,ASSSGGSGNIQY
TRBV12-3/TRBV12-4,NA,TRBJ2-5,ASSQPPPGAQY
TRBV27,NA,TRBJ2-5,ASSLRREQETQY
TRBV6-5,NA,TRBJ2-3,ASSLAAASTDTQY
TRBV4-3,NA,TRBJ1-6,ASRFRQGSSPLH
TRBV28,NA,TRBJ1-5,ASSSHRGNQPQH
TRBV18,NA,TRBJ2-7,ASSGDSYEQY
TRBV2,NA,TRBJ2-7,ASSDQVSSYEQY
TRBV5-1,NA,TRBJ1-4,ASSLNRGNEKLF